The 20 T cell receptor beta chains reported below all come from one sample, sequenced in a study of OX40 agonist ivuxolimab in advanced cancers. Clones were read by immunoSEQ multiplex PCR, and TCRdb kept only the in-frame ones, dropping some. This sample has approximately 80,000 clones, with more than 80% found just once. The input for sequencing was CD4+ or CD8+ T cells sorted from blood, taken in a trial of the OX40 agonist ivuxolimab. All receptors come from an adult with an advanced solid tumor such as melanoma, head and neck, liver or kidney cancer.

This clone has just one count. The rearrangement joins TRBV28 to TRBJ2-3; tentatively, D is TRBD2 (6 bases). Trimming shortened V by 3 bases and J by 8 bases, and 15 bases separated the two germline ends. The CDR3 runs to 14 residues. Germline values: CDR1 MDHEN, CDR2 SYDVKM. The CDR3, as DNA: TGTGCCAGCAGTTTTACTAGCCTGGATGGTACGCAGTATTTT. Amino acids: CASSFTSLDGTQYF.

This chain joins TRBV15 and TRBJ2-1, with TRBD1 matching 8 bases. The CDR3 is 12 amino acids. Germline V gene lookup returns CDR1 LNHNV and CDR2 YYDKDF (reference sequence). After removal of 5 bases from V and 8 bases from J, the junction contained 2 bases not matched to a gene. The CDR3 loop is CATSATGDEQFF. CDR3 DNA sequence: TGTGCCACCAGCGCGACAGGGGATGAGCAGTTCTTC.

The chain combines TRBV16 with TRBJ2-3; 9 bases map to TRBD2. V lost 0 bases and J lost 6; bases outside the gene matches: 10. CDR3 length: 17 residues. Germline V gene lookup returns CDR1 KGHSY and CDR2 FQNENV. CDR3 nucleotide sequence: TGTGCCAGCAGCCAATCTCGGCTAGCGGGGTCCGGGGATACGCAGTATTTT. Protein: CASSQSRLAGSGDTQYF.

This chain links TRBV4-2 with TRBJ1-5; 7 nucleotides align to TRBD1. Germline V gene lookup returns CDR1 LGHNA and CDR2 YNFKEQ. The length of the CDR3 is 16 residues. The junction had 5 bases not matched to a gene; V was cut back by 0 bases and J by 3 bases. The CDR3 reads CASSQEWGTVNQPQHF. For the CDR3, the DNA is TGTGCCAGCAGCCAAGAATGGGGGACAGTCAATCAGCCCCAGCATTTT.

This chain uses TRBV5-8 with TRBJ1-3, with TRBD1 as a possible D gene (6 bases). The length of the CDR3 is 16 residues. V lost 2 bases and J lost 4, with 16 bases in between. CDR1 is SGHTS and CDR2 is YDEGEE in the germline V gene. CDR3 nucleotide sequence: TGTGCCAGCAGCTTCTATTATGGACAGAACGGAAACACCATATATTTT. Translating it yields CASSFYYGQNGNTIYF. Full variable domain (remainder filled in from reference TRBV5-8 and TRBJ1-3): EAGVTQSPTHLIKTRGQQATLRCSPISGHTSVYWYQQALGLGLQFLLWYDEGEERNRGNFPPRFSGRQFPNYSSELNVNALELEDSALYLCASSFYYGQNGNTIYFGEGSWLTVV.

DNA for the CDR3: TGTGCCAGCAGCCCCCCCGGGCGGGGGCCCTACGAGCAGTACGTC. This encodes CASSPPGRGPYEQYV. The chain uses TRBV13 and TRBJ2-7; D possibly corresponds to TRBD2 (7 bases). The CDR3 runs to 15 residues. Trimming pared 5 bases from V and 2 bases from J, leaving 16 bases between. Germline assignment: CDR1 PRHDT and CDR2 FYEKMQ (reference sequence).

The genes are TRBV16 and TRBJ2-3; D ambiguous. The CDR3 extends over 11 amino acids. The germline V and J ends were trimmed by 0 bases and 9 bases, with 4 bases remaining between them. Germline lookup yields CDR1 KGHSY and CDR2 FQNENV. The CDR3: CASSQSGTQYF. The CDR3 DNA reads TGTGCCAGCAGCCAATCAGGCACGCAGTATTTT.

This clone has a single count. V and J are TRBV7-3 and TRBJ2-1; D might be TRBD1 or TRBD2, each matching 5 bases. Trimming shortened V by 2 bases and J by 0 bases, and 26 bases separated the two germline ends. Germline V CDR1 and CDR2: SGHTA, FQGTGA. CDR3 length equals 21 residues. The CDR3 loop is CASSLFQGTGSHTSSYNEQFF. The CDR3 nucleotides read TGTGCCAGCAGCTTATTCCAGGGTACGGGGTCCCATACAAGCTCCTACAATGAGCAGTTCTTC.

This sequence joins TRBV7-8 and TRBJ1-3; D ambiguous. Per germline, CDR1 SGHVS and CDR2 FQNEAQ. The CDR3 is 14 amino acids. Between the trimmed V and J ends, which lost 3 bases and 0 bases, there was a span of 6 bases. In DNA form, the CDR3 reads TGTGCCAGCAGCTTGGGCGGCTCTGGAAACACCATATATTTT. Translated: CASSLGGSGNTIYF.

The chain joins TRBV6-6 to TRBJ1-5; the D is unclear. The CDR3 spans 15 residues. V was cut by 0 bases and J by 0 bases, with 6 bases left in between. The germline V gene encodes CDR1 MNHNY and CDR2 SVGAGI (reference sequence). CDR3 loop: CASSYSFPSNQPQHF. The DNA for the CDR3 is TGTGCCAGCAGTTACTCTTTTCCTAGCAATCAGCCCCAGCATTTT.

This clone was detected only once. The chain combines TRBV30 with TRBJ2-7; D uncertain. CDR3 size: 12 residues. The V end lost 2 bases, the J end lost 8 bases, and 13 bases lay between the germline ends. Germline loops: CDR1 GTSNPN, CDR2 SVGIG (reference sequence). The CDR3 sequence: CAWSPQDGKQYV. Here the CDR3 DNA reads TGTGCCTGGAGTCCGCAGGATGGCAAGCAGTACGTC.

This chain uses TRBV7-9 with TRBJ2-1, with 10 bases lining up with TRBD2. Trimming removed 5 bases from V and 6 bases from J; junction bases left unmatched: 7. CDR3 length: 15 amino acids. Germline lookup yields CDR1 SEHNR and CDR2 FQNEAQ (reference sequence). CDR3 in DNA: TGTGCCAGCAGCGTGGCTAGCGGGGGCTTCAATGAGCAGTTCTTC. This codes for CASSVASGGFNEQFF. Full variable domain (outside the CDR3, taken from reference TRBV7-9 and TRBJ2-1): DTGVSQNPRHKITKRGQNVTFRCDPISEHNRLYWYRQTLGQGPEFLTYFQNEAQLEKSRLLSDRFSAERPKGSFSTLEIQRTEQGDSAMYLCASSVASGGFNEQFFGPGTRLTVL.

This clone has more than one count but fewer than ten. J is TRBJ2-4 and V is TRBV7-9; 10 nucleotides match TRBD2. The trim removed 1 base at V and 9 bases at J, leaving 9 bases unmatched. CDR3 length: 16 residues. Germline values: CDR1 SEHNR, CDR2 FQNEAQ (reference sequence). The CDR3 nucleotides are TGTGCCAGCAGCTTAGGTCCAGGGGGACTAGCGAGCATTCAGTACTTC. It encodes CASSLGPGGLASIQYF.

The V gene is TRBV27, the J gene TRBJ2-3; D uncertain. With 5 bases removed from V and 4 bases from J, the gap between germline ends came to 7 bases. The CDR3 has 12 amino acids. Germline lookup yields CDR1 MNHEY and CDR2 SMNVEV (reference sequence). This chain's CDR3 is CASSPSADTQYF. DNA for the CDR3: TGTGCCAGCAGTCCGTCCGCAGATACGCAGTATTTT.

In DNA form, the CDR3 reads TGTGCCAGCAGTTATAGCGGGACCCAGTACTTC. This translates into CASSYSGTQYF. V and J are TRBV27 and TRBJ2-5; tentatively, D is TRBD2 (6 bases). Germline V gene lookup returns CDR1 MNHEY and CDR2 SMNVEV (reference sequence). Trimming left V 4 bases short and J 7 bases short, with 7 bases between. This CDR3 is 11 amino acids long.

J is TRBJ2-1 and V is TRBV29-1; 7 bases align to TRBD2. CDR1 and CDR2 (germline): SQVTM, ANQGSEA. The ends lost 5 bases at V and 4 bases at J; junction bases unmatched: 5. The CDR3 contains 13 residues. CDR3 protein: CSVMGGSYNEQFF. The CDR3 DNA reads TGCAGCGTTATGGGGGGGAGTTACAATGAGCAGTTCTTC.

The chain combines TRBV19 with TRBJ1-2; D remains ambiguous. V lost 0 bases, J lost 8 bases, and 16 bases lay in between. Germline CDR1 and CDR2: LNHDA and SQIVND (reference sequence). This CDR3 comprises 15 residues. Here the CDR3 DNA reads TGTGCCAGTAGTATAGATCTGGAGGGTTACGACGGCTACACCTTC. The encoded protein is CASSIDLEGYDGYTF.

This sequence joins TRBV6-1 and TRBJ2-3; D is uncertain. The CDR3 spans 14 residues. Germline V gene lookup returns CDR1 MNHNS and CDR2 SASEGT. V dropped 5 bases and J dropped 2 bases, with 11 bases sitting between them. The CDR3 DNA follows: TGTGCCAGCAGTATTACGGGCCCCACAGATACGCAGTATTTT. Its translation is CASSITGPTDTQYF.

J is TRBJ1-6 and V is TRBV30; 9 bases are a match to TRBD1. Per germline, CDR1 GTSNPN and CDR2 SVGIG (reference sequence). Trimming cost V 2 bases and J 7 bases; bases outside gene matches: 6. The CDR3 totals 15 residues. Here the CDR3 reads CAWSIDGTGNSPLHF. For the CDR3, the DNA is TGTGCCTGGAGTATTGATGGGACAGGGAATTCACCCCTCCACTTT. The variable domain in full, with the rest retrieved from reference TRBV30 and TRBJ1-6, is SQTIHQWPATLVQPVGSPLSLECTVEGTSNPNLYWYRQAAGRGLQLLFYSVGIGQISSEVPQNLSASRPQDRQFILSSKKLLLSDSGFYLCAWSIDGTGNSPLHFGNGTRLTVT.

This chain connects TRBV29-1 to TRBJ2-1; D remains ambiguous. The CDR3 loop spans 14 amino acids. In germline, CDR1 is SQVTM, CDR2 ANQGSEA. V lost 4 bases to trimming and J lost 0 bases, with 10 bases between them. As DNA, the CDR3 is TGCAGCGTTGGAATGGGCAACTCCTACAATGAGCAGTTCTTC. Amino acid sequence: CSVGMGNSYNEQFF.